The 29 T cell receptor beta chains given below trace back to one sample, sequenced in a study of shared clonotypes between healthy human individuals. Some clones are missing from TCRdb's copy, which holds only in-frame ones; the method was immunoSEQ multiplex PCR. Of 550,000 to 700,000 clones in the sample, roughly 72% were seen once. Input material: memory CD4+ T cells sorted from blood. The subset was: CD45RA-negative fraction. Every receptor here comes from a woman aged 25 to 39 in good health.

This clone has a single count. The CDR3 protein is CASSGDRHDTQYF. The CDR3 nucleotides read TGTGCCAGCAGTGGGGACAGGCATGATACGCAGTATTTT. J is TRBJ2-3 and V is TRBV25-1; 8 positions match TRBD1. J was trimmed by 6 bases and V by 4 bases; bases with no gene match: 3. CDR3 size: 13 residues. Germline V gene data show CDR1 as MGHDK and CDR2 as SYGVNS. Using reference TRBV25-1 and TRBJ2-3 for the parts outside the CDR3, the full variable domain is EADIYQTPRYLVIGTGKKITLECSQTMGHDKMYWYQQDPGMELHLIHYSYGVNSTEKGDLSSESTVSRIRTEHFPLTLESARPSHTSQYLCASSGDRHDTQYFGPGTRLTVL.

In its sample, this clone was seen once. This rearrangement joins TRBV25-1 to TRBJ2-3, with 8 bases lining up with TRBD1. Trimming took 7 bases from V and 5 from J; bases not matched to a gene: 5. This CDR3 has 13 residues. Germline values: CDR1 MGHDK, CDR2 SYGVNS. The CDR3 nucleotides read TGTGCCAGCACCTCCACAGGGGGAGATACGCAGTATTTT. Translating it yields CASTSTGGDTQYF.

This clone was counted once. The rearrangement joins TRBV5-6 to TRBJ2-1; TRBD2 aligns across 11 bases. This CDR3 is built from 17 residues. Germline lookup yields CDR1 SGHDT and CDR2 YYEEEE. V shed 4 bases and J 2 bases; nucleotides not matched to a gene: 8. CDR3 in amino acids: CASSTSVAGGPYNEQFF. In DNA, the CDR3 is TGTGCCAGCAGCACCAGTGTAGCGGGAGGGCCCTACAATGAGCAGTTCTTC.

The chain joins TRBV29-1 to TRBJ2-7; 10 bases align to TRBD1. Germline CDR1 reads SQVTM; CDR2 reads ANQGSEA. CDR3 length: 14 residues. Trimming at V came to 5 bases and at J to 2 bases, leaving 6 bases not matched to a gene. The chain's CDR3 is CSVIGDRGPYEQYF. The CDR3 DNA is TGCAGCGTTATCGGGGACAGGGGCCCCTACGAGCAGTACTTC.

This clone was detected only a few times. V usage is TRBV6-5 and J usage is TRBJ2-5; perhaps D is TRBD1 or TRBD2 (6 bases each). V lost 5 bases, J lost 1 base, and 11 bases lay in between. CDR3 length equals 14 residues. The germline V gene has CDR1 MNHEY and CDR2 SVGAGI. The CDR3 loop is CASSGGGFQETQYF. The DNA for the CDR3 is TGTGCCAGCAGTGGAGGGGGATTCCAAGAGACCCAGTACTTC.

The chain combines TRBV14 with TRBJ2-1; maybe TRBD2 (7 bases). V lost 4 bases, J lost 4 bases, and 14 bases lay in between. CDR3 length equals 15 residues. Germline V lookup: CDR1 SGHDN, CDR2 FVKESK. This CDR3 is CASSPPGGRYNEQFF. CDR3 bases: TGTGCCAGCAGCCCACCGGGGGGCCGATACAATGAGCAGTTCTTC.

This chain joins TRBV19 and TRBJ2-7, with D perhaps TRBD2 (6 bases). Trimming left V 7 bases short and J 0 bases short, with 19 bases between. CDR1 is LNHDA and CDR2 is SQIVND in the germline V gene (reference sequence). The CDR3 loop spans 16 amino acids. In DNA, the CDR3 is TGTGCCAGTACTAAGGGCGGGGCGTTAGACTCCTACGAGCAGTACTTC. This translates into CASTKGGALDSYEQYF.

The gene calls are TRBV6-6 and TRBJ2-2; D gene uncertain. The V end was cut by 7 bases, the J end by 7 bases, with 16 bases between. CDR3 length equals 14 residues. Germline values: CDR1 MNHNY, CDR2 SVGAGI (reference sequence). CDR3 nucleotides: TGTGCCAGCAAAGTACGGCATCAGGTCGGGGAGCTGTTTTTT. It yields the protein CASKVRHQVGELFF.

The CDR3 reads CASSLAAGLVGDYEQYF. CDR3 DNA sequence: TGCGCCAGCAGCTTGGCCGCCGGACTAGTTGGTGACTACGAGCAGTACTTC. The V and J genes are TRBV5-1 and TRBJ2-7, with 7 bases matching TRBD2. CDR1 and CDR2 from the germline V gene are SGHRS and YFSETQ. V was pared by 0 bases and J by 3 bases, with 12 bases of the junction left unmatched. The CDR3 spans 17 residues.

The chain has TRBV7-2 and TRBJ2-1; the D is unclear. Trimming cost V 5 bases and J 5 bases, with 16 bases left between them. The length of the CDR3 is 15 residues. From germline, CDR1 is SGHTA and CDR2 FQGNSA. This chain's CDR3 is CASSRVRLTHNEQFF. CDR3 in DNA: TGTGCCAGCAGCCGGGTTCGGCTAACCCACAATGAGCAGTTCTTC.

CDR3 nucleotides: TGTGCCAGCGAGGGACAGTTTAACACTGAAGCTTTCTTT. Its translation is CASEGQFNTEAFF. The V gene is TRBV19, the J gene TRBJ1-1, with TRBD1 matching over 7 bases. The length of the CDR3 is 13 residues. Looked up from germline, CDR1 is LNHDA and CDR2 is SQIVND (reference sequence). J gave up 2 bases and V 9 bases, and 6 bases lay outside the gene matches.

This chain uses TRBV7-2 with TRBJ1-5; 10 bases agree with TRBD1. Germline values: CDR1 SGHTA, CDR2 FQGNSA. The CDR3 is made up of 15 amino acids. V trimming: 5 bases; J trimming: 4 bases; junction bases outside the gene matches: 5. CDR3 in amino acids: CASSPMDRGNQPQHF. For the CDR3, the DNA is TGTGCCAGCAGCCCGATGGACAGGGGGAATCAGCCCCAGCATTTT.

The chain recombines TRBV7-8 with TRBJ2-3, with a possible D match to TRBD1 (7 bases). Germline values: CDR1 SGHVS, CDR2 FQNEAQ. This CDR3 spans 16 amino acids. V was trimmed by 3 bases and J by 5 bases, leaving 18 bases between them. The CDR3 is CASSFLSTGEVDTQYF. The CDR3 nucleotides read TGTGCCAGCAGCTTCCTCAGCACAGGGGAGGTAGATACGCAGTATTTT.

The V and J genes are TRBV5-6 and TRBJ2-7; 12 bases match TRBD2. Losses at the gene ends were 0 bases for V and 3 bases for J; bases not matched to a gene: 4. This CDR3 has 16 residues. Germline CDR1 SGHDT, CDR2 YYEEEE. The CDR3 sequence: CASSLGLAGAIYEQYF. CDR3 bases: TGTGCCAGCAGCTTGGGACTAGCGGGAGCCATCTACGAGCAGTACTTC.

Comments on this clone: The same CDR3 also results from other DNA sequences found in this sample. The rearrangement uses TRBV27 and TRBJ2-3; D unresolved. The length of the CDR3 is 13 residues. From germline, CDR1 is MNHEY and CDR2 SMNVEV (reference sequence). Trimming shortened V by 3 bases and J by 2 bases, and 6 bases separated the two germline ends. Here the CDR3 reads CASSFTYTDTQYF. In DNA form, the CDR3 reads TGTGCCAGCAGTTTTACTTACACAGATACGCAGTATTTT.

Comment on this clone: The identical CDR3 is also encoded by other nucleotide sequences in the sample. This chain joins TRBV18 and TRBJ2-7; D gene unclear. Germline V gene lookup returns CDR1 KGHSH and CDR2 LQKENI. The CDR3 consists of 12 residues. V gave up 3 bases and J gave up 4 bases, with 7 bases separating them. CDR3 nucleotide sequence: TGTGCCAGCTCACCGCAGAGTTACGAGCAGTACTTC. This sequence encodes CASSPQSYEQYF.

As to this clone: The same CDR3 is also encoded by other DNA sequences in this sample. V and J are TRBV2 and TRBJ2-1, with D hard to call. The germline V gene has CDR1 SNHLY and CDR2 FYNNEI. Between the trimmed V and J ends, which lost 4 bases and 5 bases, there was a span of 3 bases. This CDR3 has 11 amino acids. CDR3 amino acids: CASSVNNEQFF. CDR3 DNA sequence: TGTGCCAGCAGTGTTAACAATGAGCAGTTCTTC.

The chain links TRBV6-1 to TRBJ2-4, with unresolved D. The CDR3 spans 16 residues. Per germline, CDR1 MNHNS and CDR2 SASEGT. The V gene lost 2 bases and the J gene lost 9 bases, with 20 bases spanning the gap. In DNA form, the CDR3 reads TGTGCCAGCAGTGAAAATTACGAGACTCCCTTCAGCATTCAGTACTTC. Amino acids: CASSENYETPFSIQYF.

J is TRBJ2-7 and V is TRBV4-1; no reliable D call. The CDR3 is 13 residues long. The V and J ends lost 0 bases and 2 bases respectively, with 5 bases between them. CDR1 is MGHRA, CDR2 YSYEKL, per germline. The CDR3 region is CASSQEYTYEQYF. Written as DNA, the CDR3 is TGCGCCAGCAGCCAAGAGTATACCTACGAGCAGTACTTC.

The chain combines TRBV18 with TRBJ2-3; D is possibly TRBD2 (5 bases). The CDR3 contains 15 residues. Deletions cut 3 bases from V and 2 bases from J, with 12 bases between. Germline-derived CDR1 and CDR2 are KGHSH and LQKENI. CDR3 bases: TGTGCCAGCTCACCCACCACCGGGAACACAGATACGCAGTATTTT. It specifies CASSPTTGNTDTQYF.

The chain recombines TRBV5-1 with TRBJ2-3, with 11 bases identical to TRBD2. This CDR3 spans 16 amino acids. Germline CDR1 and CDR2: SGHRS and YFSETQ. Unmatched junction bases numbered 6, after V lost 4 bases and J lost 2 bases. The CDR3 bases are TGCGCCAGCAGCAGGGGACTAGCGGCCGACACAGATACGCAGTATTTT. Translation: CASSRGLAADTDTQYF. Together with reference TRBV5-1 and TRBJ2-3, the CDR3 gives the full variable domain: KAGVTQTPRYLIKTRGQQVTLSCSPISGHRSVSWYQQTPGQGLQFLFEYFSETQRNKGNFPGRFSGRQFSNSRSEMNVSTLELGDSALYLCASSRGLAADTDTQYFGPGTRLTVL.

The chain carries TRBV4-1 and TRBJ2-7; 10 bases match TRBD2. Losses at the gene ends were 5 bases for V and 2 bases for J; bases not matched to a gene: 9. Germline V gene sequence: CDR1 MGHRA, CDR2 YSYEKL. This CDR3 comprises 16 residues. CDR3 loop: CASSSGAGGPPYEQYF. CDR3 nucleotides: TGCGCCAGCAGCAGTGGAGCGGGAGGGCCCCCCTACGAGCAGTACTTC.

The gene calls are TRBV4-2 and TRBJ2-2; D might be TRBD2 (5 bases). Trimming pared 3 bases from V and 1 base from J, leaving 12 bases between. The germline gives CDR1 LGHNA, CDR2 YNFKEQ. The CDR3 has 16 amino acids. The DNA for the CDR3 is TGTGCCAGCAGCCATGGCGGGCGGGTGAACACCGGGGAGCTGTTTTTT. Its protein product is CASSHGGRVNTGELFF.

This chain uses TRBV5-6 with TRBJ2-1; 11 bases line up with TRBD2. Germline V gene data show CDR1 as SGHDT and CDR2 as YYEEEE. Unmatched junction bases numbered 4, after V lost 5 bases and J lost 12 bases. There are 12 residues in the CDR3. The CDR3 DNA is TGTGCCAGCAGGCGGGGACTAGCGGCGCAGTTCTTC. Translating gives CASRRGLAAQFF.

V is TRBV5-1 and J is TRBJ2-1, with 15 bases fitting TRBD2. V shed 4 bases and J 9 bases; nucleotides not matched to a gene: 8. The length of the CDR3 is 16 residues. Germline values: CDR1 SGHRS, CDR2 YFSETQ. CDR3 nucleotides: TGCGCCAGCAGCCCCGGGACTAGCGGGGGGATGCGTGAGCAGTTCTTC. It encodes CASSPGTSGGMREQFF.

This clone has just one count. This rearrangement joins TRBV28 to TRBJ2-7; TRBD1 matches at 7 bases. J lost 0 bases, V lost 4 bases, and 9 bases had no gene match. Germline-derived CDR1 and CDR2 are MDHEN and SYDVKM. The CDR3 loop spans 16 amino acids. The CDR3 DNA follows: TGTGCCAGCAGTTCCCCCCGGGCAGGGGGCTCCTACGAGCAGTACTTC. This sequence encodes CASSSPRAGGSYEQYF.

This clone came up a few times. This chain links TRBV7-2 with TRBJ1-5; no reliable D call. Per the germline V gene, CDR1 is SGHTA and CDR2 is FQGNSA. The V end lost 1 base, the J end lost 11 bases, and 12 bases lay between the germline ends. This CDR3 region has 13 residues. The CDR3 nucleotides are TGTGCCAGCAGCTTAGTAGACGGTGGTTCCCAGCATTTT. This encodes CASSLVDGGSQHF.

This clone was observed many times. The V gene is TRBV10-1, the J gene TRBJ2-2; D call uncertain. The CDR3 runs to 14 residues. Trimming cost V 8 bases and J 2 bases, with 12 bases left between them. Germline V CDR1 and CDR2: WNHNN, SYGVQD (reference sequence). CDR3 coding DNA: TGCGCCAGCCAAAGACTCGCAAACACCGGGGAGCTGTTTTTT. This encodes CASQRLANTGELFF.

The chain links TRBV28 to TRBJ2-1, with D possibly matching TRBD2 (6 bases). V was cut by 2 bases and J by 6 bases, with 11 bases left in between. In germline, CDR1 is MDHEN, CDR2 SYDVKM. This CDR3 has 14 residues. The CDR3 DNA is TGTGCCAGCAGTTTACCCGGGACTTTCAATGAGCAGTTCTTC. Amino acids: CASSLPGTFNEQFF.